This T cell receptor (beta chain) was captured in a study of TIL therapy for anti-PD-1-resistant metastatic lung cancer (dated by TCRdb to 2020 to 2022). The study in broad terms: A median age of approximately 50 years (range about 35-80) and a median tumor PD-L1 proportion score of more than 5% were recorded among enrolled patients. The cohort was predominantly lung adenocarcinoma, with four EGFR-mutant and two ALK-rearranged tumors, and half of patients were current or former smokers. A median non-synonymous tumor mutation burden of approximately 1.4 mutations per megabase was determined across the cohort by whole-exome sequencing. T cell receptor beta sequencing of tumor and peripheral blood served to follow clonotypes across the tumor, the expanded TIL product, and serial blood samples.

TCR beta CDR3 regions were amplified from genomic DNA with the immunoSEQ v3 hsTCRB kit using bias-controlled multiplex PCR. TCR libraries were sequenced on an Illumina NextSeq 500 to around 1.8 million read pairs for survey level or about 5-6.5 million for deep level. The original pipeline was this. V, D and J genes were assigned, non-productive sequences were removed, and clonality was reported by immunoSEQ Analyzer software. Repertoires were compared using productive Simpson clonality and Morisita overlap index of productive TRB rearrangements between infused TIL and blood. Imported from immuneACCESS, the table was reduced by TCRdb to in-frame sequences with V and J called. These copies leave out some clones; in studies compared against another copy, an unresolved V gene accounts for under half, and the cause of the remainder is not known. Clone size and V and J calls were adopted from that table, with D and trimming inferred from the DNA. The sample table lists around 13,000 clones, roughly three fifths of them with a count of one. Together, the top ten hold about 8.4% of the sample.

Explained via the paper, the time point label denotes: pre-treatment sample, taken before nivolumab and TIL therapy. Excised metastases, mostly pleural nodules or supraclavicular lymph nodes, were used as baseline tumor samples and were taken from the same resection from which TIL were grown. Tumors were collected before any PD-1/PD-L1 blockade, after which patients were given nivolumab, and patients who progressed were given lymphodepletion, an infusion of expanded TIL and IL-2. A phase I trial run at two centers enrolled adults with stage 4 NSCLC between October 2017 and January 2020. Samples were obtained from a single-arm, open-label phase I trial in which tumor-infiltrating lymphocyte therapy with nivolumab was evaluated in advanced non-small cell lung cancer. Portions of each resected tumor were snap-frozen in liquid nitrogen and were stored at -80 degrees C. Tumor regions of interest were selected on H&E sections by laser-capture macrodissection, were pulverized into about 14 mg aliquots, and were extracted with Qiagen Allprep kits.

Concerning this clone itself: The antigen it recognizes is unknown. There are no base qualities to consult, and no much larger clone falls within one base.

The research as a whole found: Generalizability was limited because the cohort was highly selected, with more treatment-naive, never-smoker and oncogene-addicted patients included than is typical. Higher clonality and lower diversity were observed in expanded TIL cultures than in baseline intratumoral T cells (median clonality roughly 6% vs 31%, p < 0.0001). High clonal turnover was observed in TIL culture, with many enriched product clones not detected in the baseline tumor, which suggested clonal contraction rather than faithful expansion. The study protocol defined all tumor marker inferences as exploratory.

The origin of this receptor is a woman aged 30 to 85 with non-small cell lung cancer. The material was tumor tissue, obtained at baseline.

The CDR3: CASRDSFYNEQFF. The DNA is TGTGCCAGCCGGGACAGCTTCTACAATGAGCAGTTCTTC. The chain employs TRBV27 and TRBJ2-1; TRBD1 aligns with 7 central bases. CDR3 length: 13 amino acids, cysteine to phenylalanine. Of the read, only the CDR3 DNA is kept; its 39 bases are in frame from base 1. Based on the germline V gene (reference sequence), the CDR1 and CDR2 sequences are MNHEY and SMNVEV. Unmatched junction bases come to 4, with V trimmed by 8 bases and J by 3 bases.